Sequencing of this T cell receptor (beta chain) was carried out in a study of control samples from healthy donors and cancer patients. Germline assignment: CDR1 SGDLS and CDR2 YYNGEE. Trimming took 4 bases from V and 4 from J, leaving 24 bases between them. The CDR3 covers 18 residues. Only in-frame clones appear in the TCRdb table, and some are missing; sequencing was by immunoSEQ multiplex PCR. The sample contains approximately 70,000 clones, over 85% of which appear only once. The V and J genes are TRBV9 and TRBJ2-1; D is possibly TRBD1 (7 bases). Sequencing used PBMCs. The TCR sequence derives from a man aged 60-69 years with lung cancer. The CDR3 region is CASSQDRDSGGPYNEQFF. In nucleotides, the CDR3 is TGTGCCAGCAGCCAAGACCGGGACAGCGGAGGGCCTTACAATGAGCAGTTCTTC. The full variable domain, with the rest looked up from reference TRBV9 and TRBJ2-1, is DSGVTQTPKHLITATGQRVTLRCSPRSGDLSVYWYQQSLDQGLQFLIQYYNGEERAKGNILERFSAQQFPDLHSELNLSSLELGDSALYFCASSQDRDSGGPYNEQFFGPGTRLTVL.